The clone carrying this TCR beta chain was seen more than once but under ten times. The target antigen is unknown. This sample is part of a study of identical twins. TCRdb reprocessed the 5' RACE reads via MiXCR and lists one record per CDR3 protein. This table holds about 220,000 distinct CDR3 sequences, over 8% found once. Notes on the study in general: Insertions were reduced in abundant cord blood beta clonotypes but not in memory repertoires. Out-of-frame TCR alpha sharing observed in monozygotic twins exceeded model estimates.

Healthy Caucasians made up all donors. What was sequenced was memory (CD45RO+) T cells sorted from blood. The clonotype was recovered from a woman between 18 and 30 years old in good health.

In DNA, the CDR3 is TGTGCCAGCAGTTGGCAGGGAGTTAACTATGGCTACACCTTC. This encodes CASSWQGVNYGYTF. The chain combines TRBV6-5 with TRBJ1-2; weak D call: TRBD1 (5 bases). CDR1 is MNHEY, CDR2 SVGAGI, per germline. V was trimmed by 4 bases and J by 1 base, leaving 10 bases between them. There are 14 residues in the CDR3.